This is a list of T cell receptor beta chains from one sample in a study of vaccination effects on CD4 cells after COVID-19. Antigens for these TCRs are unknown. Profiled with immunoSEQ multiplex PCR; TCRdb holds only in-frame clones, not every one. The sample holds tens of thousands of clones, approximately 73% seen once. Specimen: CD4+ T cells from PBMCs cultured with HIV peptides, collected before COVID-19 vaccination. These receptors originate from a human donor who had a prior SARS-CoV-2 infection. CDR3s include the opening cysteine and the closing phenylalanine or tryptophan. Each record gives: J gene, V gene, D gene, clone size, CDR3 protein, CDR3 DNA. A D gene is named only where the DNA matches it firmly. Only part of the rows carry a size: once, few, many, or a class if the clone is expanded.

>TRBJ2-5|TRBV6-5|NA|NA
CASSLIIEETQYF
TGTGCCAGCAGCCTCATAATTGAGGAGACCCAGTACTTC
>TRBJ1-3|TRBV10-2|NA|NA
CASSESDDLIYF
TGCGCCAGCAGTGAGTCGGACGACCTCATATATTTT
>TRBJ2-1|TRBV11-2|NA|NA
CASSFTSGSYNEQFF
TGTGCCAGCAGCTTTACTTCGGGATCCTACAATGAGCAGTTCTTC
>TRBJ2-3|TRBV7-3|TRBD2|NA
CASSWRLRLALAQYF
TGTGCCAGCAGCTGGAGGTTGAGACTAGCGTTGGCGCAGTATTTT
>TRBJ2-1|TRBV7-2|TRBD1|NA
CASSSGWTGNEQFF
TGTGCCAGCAGCTCCGGGTGGACAGGGAATGAGCAGTTCTTC
>TRBJ2-7|TRBV16|TRBD2|few
CASSQRPSGRFAEQYF
TGTGCCAGCAGCCAAAGGCCTAGCGGGAGATTTGCCGAGCAGTACTTC
>TRBJ2-3|TRBV6-1|TRBD2|NA
CASSELAASTDTQYF
TGTGCCAGCAGTGAACTAGCGGCTAGCACAGATACGCAGTATTTT
>TRBJ1-2|TRBV30|NA|NA
CAWSVGPLGSGYTF
TGTGCCTGGAGTGTGGGACCCCTGGGGAGTGGCTACACCTTC
>TRBJ2-7|TRBV9|TRBD2|NA
CASSVEASGGLHEQYF
TGTGCCAGCAGCGTAGAGGCTAGCGGGGGCCTCCACGAGCAGTACTTC
>TRBJ1-1|TRBV9|NA|NA
CASSVDEGRGTEAFF
TGTGCCAGCAGCGTAGATGAGGGGAGGGGCACTGAAGCTTTCTTT
>TRBJ2-7|TRBV10-1|NA|once
CASSNPEQYF
TGCGCCAGCAGTAATCCCGAGCAGTACTTC
>TRBJ1-1|TRBV7-2|TRBD1|once
CASSLQGPGTGGFFAFF
TGTGCCAGCAGCTTACAGGGTCCCGGGACAGGGGGCTTTTTTGCTTTCTTT
>TRBJ1-6|TRBV3-1/TRBV3-2|NA|few
CASSQGAGLINSPLHF
TGTGCCAGCAGCCAAGGCGCGGGACTGATCAATTCACCCCTCCACTTT
>TRBJ1-4|TRBV9|NA|few
CASSAQDGATNEKLFF
TGTGCCAGCAGCGCGCAAGATGGTGCAACTAATGAAAAACTGTTTTTT
>TRBJ2-7|TRBV20-1|NA|NA
CSASTTGTWSSYEQYF
TGCAGTGCTAGTACGACAGGGACTTGGAGCTCCTACGAGCAGTACTTC
>TRBJ2-5|TRBV15|TRBD2|NA
CATSRDWESGGSKETQYF
TGTGCCACCAGCAGAGATTGGGAGAGCGGGGGATCGAAAGAGACCCAGTACTTC
>TRBJ1-2|TRBV18|TRBD1|few
CASSPSTGGNYGYTF
TGTGCCAGCTCACCTTCGACAGGGGGGAACTATGGCTACACCTTC
>TRBJ2-2|TRBV5-1|NA|NA
CASSLQTDTGELFF
TGCGCCAGCAGCTTACAGACGGACACCGGGGAGCTGTTTTTT
>TRBJ1-5|TRBV7-8|TRBD1|NA
CASSLGDRDQPQHF
TGTGCCAGCAGCTTAGGGGACAGGGATCAGCCCCAGCATTTT
>TRBJ2-2|TRBV6-5|TRBD2|NA
CASSLLAGAYAGELFF
TGTGCCAGCAGTTTACTAGCGGGGGCTTATGCCGGGGAGCTGTTTTTT
>TRBJ2-1|TRBV7-2|NA|once
CASSLWRDINEQFF
TGTGCCAGCAGCTTATGGCGGGACATTAATGAGCAGTTCTTC
>TRBJ2-5|TRBV6-2/TRBV6-3|TRBD2|NA
CASSLQSSGRRTQYF
TGTGCCAGCAGCCTCCAATCTAGCGGGAGGAGGACCCAGTACTTC
>TRBJ2-3|TRBV4-3|NA|NA
CASSQGRTDTQYF
TGCGCCAGCAGCCAAGGGAGGACAGATACGCAGTATTTT
>TRBJ1-2|TRBV14|NA|NA
CASSQDMISNYGYTF
TGTGCCAGCAGCCAAGATATGATCAGCAACTATGGCTACACCTTC
>TRBJ2-7|TRBV19|NA|NA
CASSALGRTYEQYF
TGTGCCAGTAGTGCTCTCGGGAGAACCTACGAGCAGTACTTC
>TRBJ2-1|TRBV12-3/TRBV12-4|NA|few
CASNTRVYNEQFF
TGTGCCAGCAATACGAGAGTCTACAATGAGCAGTTCTTC
>TRBJ1-2|TRBV2|TRBD1|NA
CASSYTTGEGYTF
TGTGCCAGCAGTTATACGACAGGGGAAGGCTACACCTTC
>TRBJ2-1|TRBV19|NA|NA
CASNTRLAFLGNEQFF
TGTGCCAGTAATACGAGACTCGCATTCCTGGGCAATGAGCAGTTCTTC
>TRBJ1-3|TRBV6-1|NA|NA
CASSEAWDRYWGNTIYF
TGTGCCAGCAGTGAAGCTTGGGACCGTTATTGGGGGAACACCATATATTTT
>TRBJ2-1|TRBV5-1|NA|NA
CASSLGGTSYNEQFF
TGCGCCAGCAGCTTGGGGGGGACCTCCTACAATGAGCAGTTCTTC
>TRBJ2-1|TRBV12-2|NA|NA
CASRATTSGRIARLF
TGTGCAAGTCGCGCGACTACTAGCGGGAGGATCGCGCGCCTCTTC
>TRBJ1-1|TRBV2|TRBD1|NA
CASSAQGGDTEAFF
TGTGCCAGCAGTGCCCAGGGGGGGGACACTGAAGCTTTCTTT
>TRBJ2-3|TRBV18|NA|NA
CASSLLGSPTDTQYF
TGTGCCAGCTCCCTTCTTGGGAGCCCCACAGATACGCAGTATTTT
>TRBJ2-7|TRBV7-2|TRBD2|NA
CASSRTPLAGGWNEQYF
TGTGCCAGCAGCCGGACCCCTCTAGCGGGGGGGTGGAACGAGCAGTACTTC
>TRBJ1-5|TRBV6-5|NA|NA
CASGVYNQPQHF
TGTGCCAGCGGGGTTTACAATCAGCCCCAGCATTTT
>TRBJ2-5|TRBV5-1|NA|NA
CASSLEGETQYF
TGCGCCAGCAGCTTGGAAGGGGAGACCCAGTACTTC
>TRBJ2-1|TRBV5-4|NA|NA
CASSLQDNEQFF
TGTGCCAGCAGCTTACAAGACAATGAGCAGTTCTTC
>TRBJ1-2|TRBV2|NA|NA
CASSEGQVDGYTF
TGTGCCAGCAGTGAAGGACAGGTAGATGGCTACACCTTC
>TRBJ2-1|TRBV9|TRBD2|NA
CASSESGGLYNEQFF
TGTGCCAGCAGCGAAAGCGGGGGCCTATACAATGAGCAGTTCTTC
>TRBJ2-2|TRBV5-8|NA|NA
CASSLGSTFTGELFF
TGTGCCAGCAGCTTGGGGAGTACGTTCACCGGGGAGCTGTTTTTT
>TRBJ2-7|TRBV6-6|TRBD1|NA
CASSWGQVSYEQYF
TGTGCCAGCAGCTGGGGACAGGTCTCCTACGAGCAGTACTTC
>TRBJ1-1|TRBV5-4|NA|NA
CASSSQLTTDPRTEAFF
TGTGCCAGCAGCTCGCAATTAACCACAGACCCCCGCACTGAAGCTTTCTTT
>TRBJ1-2|TRBV11-2|NA|NA
CASSSPGAGALGYTF
TGTGCCAGCAGCTCCCCGGGGGCAGGGGCGTTGGGCTACACCTTC
>TRBJ2-7|TRBV5-4|TRBD2|NA
CASSPGGRGPYEQYF
TGTGCCAGCAGCCCCGGCGGGAGAGGACCCTACGAGCAGTACTTC
>TRBJ2-3|TRBV5-1|TRBD2|NA
CASSKSGGTDTQYF
TGCGCCAGCAGCAAAAGCGGGGGCACAGATACGCAGTATTTT